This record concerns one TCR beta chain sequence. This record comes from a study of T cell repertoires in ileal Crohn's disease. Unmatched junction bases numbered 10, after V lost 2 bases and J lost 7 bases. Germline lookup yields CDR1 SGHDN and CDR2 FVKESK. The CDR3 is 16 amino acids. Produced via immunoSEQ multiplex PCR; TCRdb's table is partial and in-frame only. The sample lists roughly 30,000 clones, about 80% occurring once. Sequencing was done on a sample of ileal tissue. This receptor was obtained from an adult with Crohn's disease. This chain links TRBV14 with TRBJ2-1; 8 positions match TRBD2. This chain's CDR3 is CASSQNIIAGWNEQFF. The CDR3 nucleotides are TGTGCCAGCAGCCAAAACATCATAGCGGGATGGAATGAGCAGTTCTTC.